The source of this T cell receptor (beta chain) is a study of T cell responses to AZD1222 COVID-19 vaccine listed by TCRdb under 2021. Background for the entire study: Because spike-specific TCR depth and breadth did not differ between the two schedules, AZD1222 recipients who got a second dose at roughly 4 weeks were pooled with those who got a second dose at roughly 12 weeks. Enrollment into the trials was organized by age into subgroups of 18-55, 56-69 and 70-plus years, and those subgroups contained approximately 160, 26 and 62 TCR-sequenced participants, respectively. A total of approximately 240 trial participants underwent TCR sequencing, of whom nearly 210 had received two doses of AZD1222 and roughly 26 had received two doses of the MenACWY control vaccine.

Paper-wide results and their limitations: Participants were mostly white British and included more females than males, and it was suggested by the authors that clonal diversity may have been underestimated. Spike-specific TCR breadth and depth rose significantly after two AZD1222 doses compared with day 0 and with MenACWY recipients. Conclusions about previously exposed vaccinees were limited because only six AZD1222 recipients were SARS-CoV-2 seropositive at baseline. Because no day 14 peak-response samples were available, the repertoires could be characterized only after the peak T cell response. In the small 56-69-year group, the increase in depth fell short of significance, most likely because of low power. Epitopes outside the regions mutated in the B.1.351 and B.1.1.7 variants were reportedly recognized by nearly half of the unique spike-specific TCRs. The vaccine-associated CD4 TCRs covered the entire spike protein, and the dominant responses fell in regions 160-218 and 743-854.

Reading the germline V gene gives CDR1 MNHEY and CDR2 SVGAGI. From its cysteine to its phenylalanine, the CDR3 spans 14 amino acids. The retained sequence is limited to the CDR3, 42 bases, with the frame set at the first base. From V the trimming removes 9 bases and from J it removes 10 bases, while the gene matches leave 13 bases of the junction unaccounted for. This specimen's time point label, interpreted: baseline before first vaccination. The vaccinee samples were drawn from two UK trials, COV001 and COV002, one of which was a single-blind randomized controlled phase 2/3 trial testing AZD1222 (ChAdOx1 nCoV-19) in healthy adults. For TCRbeta chain sequencing, PBMC samples from trial participants were taken at day 0 and at day 28 after the second dose. The CDR3 regions of human TCRbeta chains were subjected to immunosequencing. On the authors' methods: TCRs in the repertoires were matched against a reference library of SARS-CoV-2-specific TCRs that had been generated with the MIRA antigen-specificity platform. Breadth was defined as the fraction of unique TCRs that were SARS-CoV-2-associated, and depth was defined as the fraction of total T cells that were SARS-CoV-2-associated. Using the MIRA data, each spike-specific TCR was assigned both to the spike region to which the TCR was reactive and to a CD4 or CD8 class. Log10-transformed breadth and depth values were compared by one-way ANOVA with Sidak's multiple comparisons tests. The source is immuneACCESS, and TCRdb retained only in-frame sequences with V and J called. Part of the clones is not carried over; for the studies checked, unresolved V genes explain less than half of this, and the remainder is unexplained. V, J and clone size derive from that table, while D and trimming were established from the DNA sequence. The sample table lists under 200,000 clones, less than 95% of them with a count of one. The ten top clones hold 0.6% to 0.7% of the sample.

A note on this clone: The antigen it recognizes is unknown. No qualities accompany the bases; no much larger clone lies one base away.

This receptor was identified in an adult in good health. Here the sequenced sample was peripheral blood, taken on day 0 of AZD1222 vaccination. This chain is built from TRBV6-5 and TRBJ2-1, and 9 junction bases match TRBD2. The CDR3 amino acid sequence is: CASSVGGRAWEQFF. The DNA reads as follows: TGTGCCAGTTCTGTGGGCGGGAGGGCTTGGGAGCAGTTCTTC.